What follows is one T cell receptor (beta chain) and its context. Libraries were prepared by immunoSEQ multiplex PCR; TCRdb keeps only in-frame clonotypes and omits some of them. The top ten hold roughly 2.5% of the sample, which has tens of thousands of clones, 96% seen once. These data come from a study of T cell changes during pregnancy in multiple sclerosis. The sequencing here drew on CD8+ T cells from peripheral blood mononuclear cells, taken after pregnancy. The clonotype originates from a female donor with multiple sclerosis, enrolled in a pregnancy study.

CDR3 region: CASSLRGNTEAFF. As DNA, the CDR3 is TGTGCCAGCAGCTTACGAGGGAACACTGAAGCTTTCTTT. This chain links TRBV7-2 with TRBJ1-1; D uncertain. This CDR3 is built from 13 residues. CDR1 is SGHTA and CDR2 is FQGNSA in the germline V gene. The germline V and J ends were trimmed by 2 bases and 1 base, with 5 bases remaining between them.